The subject of this entry is one TCR beta chain. The sample originates from a study of shared clonotypes between healthy human individuals. Study-level information: Per donor, three plates held CD4 naive cells, three held CD4 memory, two held CD8 naive and one held CD8 memory.

This table comes from immunoSEQ multiplex PCR, and its TCRdb copy is limited to in-frame clones, with some not included. The table includes about 1.5 million clones, nearly 99% detected once. With 3 bases clipped from V and 1 base from J, the junction kept 15 bases outside the gene matches. The CDR3 runs to 18 residues. Per germline, CDR1 GTSNPN and CDR2 SVGIG (reference sequence). Material for sequencing was naive CD4+ T cells sorted from blood. Subset reported: CD45RA+ positively selected. The TCR sequence derives from a man aged 25 to 45 in good health. This rearrangement joins TRBV30 to TRBJ2-7, with 10 bases that match TRBD2. CDR3 nucleotides: TGTGCCTGGAGGCATTTTCCTAGCGGGAGCCCAGTATCCTACGAGCAGTACTTC. Its translation: CAWRHFPSGSPVSYEQYF.